This TCR beta chain was profiled in a study of blood T cell repertoires in COVID-19 (dated by TCRdb to the early 2020s). Regarding the research as a whole: Collaborator samples came from the United States, Italy and Spain and covered acute and convalescent phases of COVID-19. The material from the prospective study consisted of cDNA or gDNA derived from T cells, B-cell-depleted T cells, or PBMCs. Subjects who had been exposed to COVID-19, were actively infected with it, or had recovered from it provided the deeply sampled blood TCRbeta repertoires that made up the dataset. The repertoires were released in a freely available public database meant as a resource for research on the immune response to SARS-CoV-2. Samples were obtained from the ongoing ImmuneRACE study (first 160 participants) and from about 1,300 subjects provided by 6 global collaborators. The sample metadata nearly always contained a de-identified subject ID, COVID-19 status, age in years and sex. Where available, HLA class I and class II types were obtained from metadata supplied by the sample provider rather than from assay-based typing.

TCRbeta CDR3 regions were amplified from genomic DNA by means of the immunoSEQ Assay, a bias-controlled multiplex PCR. Turning to the authors' computational methods: The number of nucleated cells in each sample was estimated from the amplification of reference gene primers within the assay. To quantify the absolute abundance of each unique TCRbeta CDR3 rearrangement, sequence reads were collapsed and filtered. For each sample, productive Simpson clonality was calculated as the square root of Simpson's diversity index across productive rearrangements. TCRdb limited this immuneACCESS table to in-frame rearrangements with V and J called. A share of clones is missing; checked studies link under half to unresolved V genes, and the rest is unexplained. Clone size and the V and J calls come from that table; the DNA yielded D and trimming. This sample lists 100,000 to 150,000 clones; about 74% were detected once. The ten largest clonotypes hold over 4.5% of the sample.

As to this clone: Its antigen remains unidentified. No per-base quality is available; no much larger clone lies one base away.

Overall study results and their limits: How much clinical and demographic metadata was included differed by source and by participant, and the metadata was provided uncurated.

The germline V gene (reference sequence) specifies GTSNPN as CDR1 and SVGIG as CDR2. Counted from cysteine to phenylalanine, this CDR3 has 17 amino acids. Just the 51-base CDR3 DNA is kept, in frame starting at base 1. Cut back by 4 bases and 0 bases, the V and J ends lie 20 bases apart. Collaborating institutions collected whole blood in K2EDTA tubes following their own protocols. For TCRbeta analysis, collaborators shipped samples as frozen whole blood, isolated PBMCs, or DNA extracted from either of those sample types. The rearranged segments are TRBV30 and TRBJ2-3, with an unclear D gene assignment. This TCR was sampled from a man aged 60-69 years with acute or convalescent COVID-19. Sequenced: peripheral blood. The DNA is TGTGCCTGGATTCCAAACCTGGGCCCTCGGAGCACAGATACGCAGTATTTT. Its coded protein is CAWIPNLGPRSTDTQYF.